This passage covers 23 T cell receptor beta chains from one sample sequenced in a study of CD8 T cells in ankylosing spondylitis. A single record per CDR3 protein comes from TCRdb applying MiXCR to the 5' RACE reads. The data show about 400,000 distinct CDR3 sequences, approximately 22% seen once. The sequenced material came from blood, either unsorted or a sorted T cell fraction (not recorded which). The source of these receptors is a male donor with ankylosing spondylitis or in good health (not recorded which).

CDR3 protein: CASSQDPGSNTEAFF. The DNA for the CDR3 is TGCGCCAGCAGCCAAGATCCAGGGTCGAACACTGAAGCTTTCTTT. The chain carries TRBV4-1 and TRBJ1-1; perhaps TRBD1 as D (5 bases). V was shortened by 0 bases and J by 1 base, with 9 bases between the two germline ends. The CDR3 consists of 15 residues. Germline values: CDR1 MGHRA, CDR2 YSYEKL.

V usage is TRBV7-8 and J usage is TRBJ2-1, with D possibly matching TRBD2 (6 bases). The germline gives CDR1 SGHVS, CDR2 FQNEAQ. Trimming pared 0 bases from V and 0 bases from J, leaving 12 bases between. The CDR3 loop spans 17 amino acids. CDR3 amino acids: CASSLARAGPSYNEQFF. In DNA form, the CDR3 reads TGTGCCAGCAGCTTAGCTAGGGCGGGGCCCTCCTACAATGAGCAGTTCTTC. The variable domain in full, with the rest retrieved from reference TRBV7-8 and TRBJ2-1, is GAGVSQSPRYKVAKRGQDVALRCDPISGHVSLFWYQQALGQGPEFLTYFQNEAQLDKSGLPSDRFFAERPEGSVSTLKIQRTQQEDSAVYLCASSLARAGPSYNEQFFGPGTRLTVL.

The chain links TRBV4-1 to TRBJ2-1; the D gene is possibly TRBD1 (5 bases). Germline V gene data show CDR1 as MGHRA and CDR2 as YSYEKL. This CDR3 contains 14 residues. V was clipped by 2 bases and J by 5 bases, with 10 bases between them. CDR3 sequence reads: CASSQFQGNNEQFF. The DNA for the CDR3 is TGCGCCAGCAGCCAATTCCAGGGAAACAATGAGCAGTTCTTC.

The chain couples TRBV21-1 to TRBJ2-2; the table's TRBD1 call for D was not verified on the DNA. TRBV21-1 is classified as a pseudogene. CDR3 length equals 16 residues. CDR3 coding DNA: TGTGCCAGCAGCATCCCCCGGGACCCAGGAGTGCGGGAGCTGTTTTTT. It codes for CASSIPRDPGVRELFF.

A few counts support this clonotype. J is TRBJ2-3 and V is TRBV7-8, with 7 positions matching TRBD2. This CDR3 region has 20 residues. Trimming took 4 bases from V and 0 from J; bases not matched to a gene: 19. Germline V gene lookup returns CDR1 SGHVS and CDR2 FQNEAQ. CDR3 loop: CASSSTRPAGKTFSTDTQYF. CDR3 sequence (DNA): TGTGCCAGCAGCTCAACCCGCCCAGCGGGGAAAACCTTTAGCACAGATACGCAGTATTTT.

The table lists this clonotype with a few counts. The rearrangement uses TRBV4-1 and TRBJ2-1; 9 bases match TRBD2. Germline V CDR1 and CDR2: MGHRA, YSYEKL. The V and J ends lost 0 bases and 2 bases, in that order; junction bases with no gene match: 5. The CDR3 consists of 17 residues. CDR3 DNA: TGCGCCAGCAGCCAAGAACAAGCGGGGGGCCCCTACAATGAGCAGTTCTTC. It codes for CASSQEQAGGPYNEQFF.

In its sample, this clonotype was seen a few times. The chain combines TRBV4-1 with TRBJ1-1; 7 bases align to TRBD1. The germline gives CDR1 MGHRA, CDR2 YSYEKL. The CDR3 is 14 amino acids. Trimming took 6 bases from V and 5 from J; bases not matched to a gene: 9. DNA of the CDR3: TGCGCCAGCAGAGGACAGGTCGCGGTAACTGAAGCTTTCTTT. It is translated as CASRGQVAVTEAFF.

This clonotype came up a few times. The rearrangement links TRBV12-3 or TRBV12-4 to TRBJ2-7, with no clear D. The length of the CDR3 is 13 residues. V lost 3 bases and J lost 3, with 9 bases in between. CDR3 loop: CASSLQVSYEQYF. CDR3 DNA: TGTGCCAGCAGTTTGCAGGTGAGCTACGAGCAGTACTTC.

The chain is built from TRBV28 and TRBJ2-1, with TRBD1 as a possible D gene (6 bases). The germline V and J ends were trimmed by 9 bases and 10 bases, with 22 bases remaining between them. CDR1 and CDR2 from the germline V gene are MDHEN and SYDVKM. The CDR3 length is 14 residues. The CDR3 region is CASSWVTGHPEQFF. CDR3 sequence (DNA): TGTGCCAGTTCATGGGTGACGGGACATCCCGAGCAGTTCTTC.

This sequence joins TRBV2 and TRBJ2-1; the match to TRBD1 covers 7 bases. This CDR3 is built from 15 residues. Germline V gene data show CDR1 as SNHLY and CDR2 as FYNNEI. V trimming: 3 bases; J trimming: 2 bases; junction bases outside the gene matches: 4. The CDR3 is CASSDRDSPYNEQFF. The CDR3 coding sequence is TGTGCCAGCAGTGATCGGGACAGCCCCTACAATGAGCAGTTCTTC.

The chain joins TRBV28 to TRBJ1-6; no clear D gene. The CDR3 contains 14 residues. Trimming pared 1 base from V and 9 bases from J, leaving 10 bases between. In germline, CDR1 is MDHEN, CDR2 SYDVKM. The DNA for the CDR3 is TGTGCCAGCAGTTTATCGGCCGGAGGTTCACCCCTCCACTTT. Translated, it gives CASSLSAGGSPLHF.

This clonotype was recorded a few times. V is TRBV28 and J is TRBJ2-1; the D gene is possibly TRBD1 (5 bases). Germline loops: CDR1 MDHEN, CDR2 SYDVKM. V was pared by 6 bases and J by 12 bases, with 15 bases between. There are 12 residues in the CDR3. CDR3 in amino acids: CASSIPAGWQFF. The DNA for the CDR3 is TGTGCCAGCAGCATTCCTGCAGGGTGGCAGTTCTTC.

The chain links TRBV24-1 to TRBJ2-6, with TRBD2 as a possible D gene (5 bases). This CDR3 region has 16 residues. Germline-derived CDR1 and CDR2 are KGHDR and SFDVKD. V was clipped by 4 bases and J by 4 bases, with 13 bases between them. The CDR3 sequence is CATSDNGGGGANVLTF. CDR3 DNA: TGTGCCACCAGTGACAATGGTGGAGGCGGGGCCAACGTCCTGACTTTC.

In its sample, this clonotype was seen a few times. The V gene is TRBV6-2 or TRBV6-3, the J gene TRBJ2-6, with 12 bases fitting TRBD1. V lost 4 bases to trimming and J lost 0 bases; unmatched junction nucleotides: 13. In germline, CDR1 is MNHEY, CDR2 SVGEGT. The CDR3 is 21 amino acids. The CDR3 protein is CASSFPNPPGQGASGANVLTF. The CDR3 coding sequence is TGTGCCAGCAGTTTTCCCAACCCCCCGGGACAGGGGGCCTCTGGGGCCAACGTCCTGACTTTC.

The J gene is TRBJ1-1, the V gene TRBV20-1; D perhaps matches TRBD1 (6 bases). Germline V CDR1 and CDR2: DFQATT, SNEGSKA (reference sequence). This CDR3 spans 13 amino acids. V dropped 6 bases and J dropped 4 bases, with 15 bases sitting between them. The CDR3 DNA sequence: TGCAGTGCGCTAACAGGGAATCGCACTGAAGCTTTCTTT. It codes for CSALTGNRTEAFF.

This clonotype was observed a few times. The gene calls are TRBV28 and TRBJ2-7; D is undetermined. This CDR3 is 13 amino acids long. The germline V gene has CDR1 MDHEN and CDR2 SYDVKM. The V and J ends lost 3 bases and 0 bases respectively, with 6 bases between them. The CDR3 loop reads CASSFFDSYEQYF. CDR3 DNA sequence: TGTGCCAGCAGTTTCTTTGACTCCTACGAGCAGTACTTC.

The CDR3: CASSPLRPSGQYF. The CDR3 DNA reads as TGTGCCAGCAGCCCTTTGAGGCCCTCGGGCCAGTACTTC. V gene TRBV12-3 or TRBV12-4 combines with J gene TRBJ2-5, with D unresolved. Trimming removed 6 bases at V and 10 bases at J, with 18 bases between. The CDR3 covers 13 residues.

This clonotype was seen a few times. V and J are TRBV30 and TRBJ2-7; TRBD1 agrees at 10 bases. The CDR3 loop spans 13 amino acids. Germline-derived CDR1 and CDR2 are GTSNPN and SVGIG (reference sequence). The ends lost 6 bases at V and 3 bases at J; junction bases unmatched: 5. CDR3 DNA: TGTGCCTGCTTGGGACAGGGGTTCTACGAGCAGTACTTC. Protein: CACLGQGFYEQYF.

CDR3: CASSFTGPTEAFF. CDR3 nucleotide sequence: TGTGCCAGCAGTTTTACGGGGCCCACTGAAGCTTTCTTT. This chain joins TRBV12-3 or TRBV12-4 and TRBJ1-1; TRBD1 might be the D (5 bases). V was pared by 3 bases and J by 4 bases, with 9 bases between. The CDR3 length is 13 residues.

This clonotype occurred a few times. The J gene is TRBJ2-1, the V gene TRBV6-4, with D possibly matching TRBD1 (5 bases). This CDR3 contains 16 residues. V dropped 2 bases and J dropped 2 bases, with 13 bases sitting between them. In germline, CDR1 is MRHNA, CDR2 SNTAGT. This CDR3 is CASSDGAFSTYNEQFF. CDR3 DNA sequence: TGTGCCAGCAGTGACGGGGCTTTTTCGACCTACAATGAGCAGTTCTTC.

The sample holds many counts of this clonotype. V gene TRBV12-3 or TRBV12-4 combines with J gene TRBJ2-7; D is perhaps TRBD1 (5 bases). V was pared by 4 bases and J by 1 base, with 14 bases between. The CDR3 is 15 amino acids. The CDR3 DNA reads TGTGCCAGCAGTTCTGGAAGGGGTTTTTCCTACGAGCAGTACTTC. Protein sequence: CASSSGRGFSYEQYF.

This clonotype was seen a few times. CDR3 sequence (DNA): TGTGCCAGCAGCTGGACCACTGAAGCTTTCTTT. Its protein is CASSWTTEAFF. The chain is built from TRBV2 and TRBJ1-1; no definite D call. The CDR3 has 11 amino acids. The V gene lost 6 bases and the J gene lost 4 bases, with 6 bases spanning the gap. Germline CDR1 and CDR2: SNHLY and FYNNEI. Full variable domain (rest looked up from reference TRBV2 and TRBJ1-1): EPEVTQTPSHQVTQMGQEVILRCVPISNHLYFYWYRQILGQKVEFLVSFYNNEISEKSEIFDDQFSVERPDGSNFTLKIRSTKLEDSAMYFCASSWTTEAFFGQGTRLTVV.

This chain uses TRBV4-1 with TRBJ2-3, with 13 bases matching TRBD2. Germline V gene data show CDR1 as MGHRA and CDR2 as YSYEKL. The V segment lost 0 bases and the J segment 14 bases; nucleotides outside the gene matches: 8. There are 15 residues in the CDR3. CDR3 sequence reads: CASSQDGRLAGGVYF. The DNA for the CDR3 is TGCGCCAGCAGCCAAGATGGGAGACTAGCGGGGGGAGTGTATTTT.